These 30 T cell receptor beta chains share one sample of origin, sequenced in a study of blood T cells in healthy people across ages. Together with a sample-barcoded 5' primer, a J-beta primer mix was included in a second PCR lasting about 6 to 12 cycles. TCRdb re-derived calls from the 5' RACE reads in MiXCR, one entry per CDR3 protein. The repertoire holds about 1.5 million distinct CDR3 sequences, with approximately 43% as singletons. Specimen: blood. Receptors were obtained from a woman under 30 in good health.

There are a few counts of this clonotype. The chain employs TRBV20-1 and TRBJ1-2, with a weak D call TRBD1 (5 bases). CDR3 length equals 13 residues. Germline V gene lookup returns CDR1 DFQATT and CDR2 SNEGSKA (reference sequence). The V gene lost 1 base and the J gene lost 7 bases, with 13 bases spanning the gap. The CDR3 here is CSARGRGVFGYTF. The CDR3 DNA sequence: TGCAGTGCTAGAGGTCGGGGGGTCTTTGGCTACACCTTC.

This clonotype was observed a handful of times. The CDR3, as DNA: TGTGCCAGCAGCCCCTCCCACCTAGCGGCCACGGGGAATGAGCAGTTCTTC. The encoded protein is CASSPSHLAATGNEQFF. The V and J genes are TRBV9 and TRBJ2-1; 7 bases align to TRBD2. This CDR3 is 17 amino acids long. CDR1 SGDLS and CDR2 YYNGEE come from the germline V gene. Trimming took 4 bases from V and 7 from J; bases not matched to a gene: 17.

V usage is TRBV28 and J usage is TRBJ2-5, with D hard to call. TRBJ2-7 matches the DNA end more closely, so the J call is doubtful. The germline CDR1 and CDR2 sequences are MDHEN and SYDVKM. The CDR3 has 12 residues. The CDR3 protein is CASSLRNHEQYF. CDR3 coding DNA: TGTGCCAGCAGTTTGCGTAACCACGAGCAGTACTTC.

This clonotype was counted only a few times. The chain has TRBV27 and TRBJ1-2, with 10 bases lining up with TRBD1. The length of the CDR3 is 14 residues. V gave up 5 bases and J gave up 4 bases; unmatched junction bases: 4. Looked up from germline, CDR1 is MNHEY and CDR2 is SMNVEV (reference sequence). CDR3 loop: CASSTTGGGYGYTF. In nucleotides, the CDR3 is TGTGCCAGCAGTACGACAGGGGGCGGCTATGGCTACACCTTC.

V gene TRBV27 combines with J gene TRBJ1-2, with TRBD1 identical over 8 bases. Germline assignment: CDR1 MNHEY and CDR2 SMNVEV (reference sequence). V shed 2 bases, J shed 3 bases, and the junction held 5 bases outside the gene matches. There are 15 residues in the CDR3. The CDR3 sequence: CASSLAGGEYYGYTF. CDR3 sequence (DNA): TGTGCCAGCAGTTTAGCAGGGGGCGAGTACTATGGCTACACCTTC.

The sample holds a few counts of this clonotype. The chain couples TRBV29-1 to TRBJ2-5, with 7 bases lining up with TRBD2. Per the germline V gene, CDR1 is SQVTM and CDR2 is ANQGSEA. The CDR3 spans 14 residues. Trimming removed 6 bases from V and 11 bases from J; junction bases left unmatched: 18. CDR3 amino acids: CSVPTGGSYNEQYF. CDR3 in DNA: TGCAGCGTCCCTACGGGGGGTTCCTACAATGAGCAGTACTTC.

The J gene is TRBJ2-3, the V gene TRBV10-3; perhaps TRBD2 as D (7 bases). CDR3 length: 15 amino acids. The ends were cut back, 3 bases at V and 8 bases at J, with 18 bases in the middle. The germline gives CDR1 ENHRY, CDR2 SYGVKD. This CDR3 reads CAISEGGGPPGTQYF. CDR3 bases: TGTGCCATCAGTGAAGGGGGGGGGCCTCCAGGTACGCAGTATTTT.

The V and J genes are TRBV20-1 and TRBJ2-5, with a possible D match to TRBD1 (5 bases). CDR3 size: 14 residues. Trimming left V 1 base short and J 3 bases short, with 12 bases between. The V gene's germline CDR1 is DFQATT and CDR2 SNEGSKA (reference sequence). The CDR3 loop reads CSARGRQIEETQYF. CDR3 in DNA: TGCAGTGCTAGAGGTCGACAGATAGAAGAGACCCAGTACTTC.

This clonotype was seen more than once but under ten times. The chain combines TRBV6-5 with TRBJ2-1; TRBD1 matches 7 bases. The CDR3 is 13 amino acids. Trimming at V came to 7 bases and at J to 6 bases, leaving 6 bases not matched to a gene. Germline V gene lookup returns CDR1 MNHEY and CDR2 SVGAGI. CDR3 DNA sequence: TGTGCCAGCAATTCAAGGGGGCGCAATGAGCAGTTCTTC. Translation: CASNSRGRNEQFF.

V gene TRBV10-1 combines with J gene TRBJ2-7; 7 bases are a match to TRBD1. V shed 3 bases, J shed 3 bases, and the junction held 8 bases outside the gene matches. The CDR3 extends over 15 amino acids. Germline V CDR1 and CDR2: WNHNN, SYGVQD (reference sequence). The DNA of the CDR3 is TGCGCCAGCAGTGAACGGGACAGTGGGTTCTACGAGCAGTACTTC. Translation gives CASSERDSGFYEQYF.

The chain recombines TRBV5-1 with TRBJ2-3; D may correspond to TRBD1 or TRBD2 (5 bases each). This CDR3 has 13 residues. Germline values: CDR1 SGHRS, CDR2 YFSETQ. V was clipped by 5 bases and J by 4 bases, with 11 bases between them. The DNA of the CDR3 is TGCGCCAGCAGAGGGACCCCCGCAGATACGCAGTATTTT. Its protein product is CASRGTPADTQYF.

The chain couples TRBV6-6 to TRBJ2-1; TRBD2 matches at 8 bases. Trimming cost V 7 bases and J 8 bases; bases outside gene matches: 10. Germline CDR1 is MNHNY and CDR2 is SVGAGI (reference sequence). CDR3 size: 14 residues. CDR3 DNA sequence: TGTGCCAGCACCACCGGGACTAGTATTCATGAGCAGTTCTTC. It is translated as CASTTGTSIHEQFF.

Concerning this clonotype itself: At one boundary the junction diverges from the germline segment, which might be a read error. This chain connects TRBV20-1 to TRBJ1-4; D remains ambiguous. CDR1 is DFQATT, CDR2 SNEGSKA, per germline (reference sequence). The CDR3 has 14 amino acids. In DNA, the CDR3 is TGCAGTGCTAGTTTGGCCCTGGCTAAGGAAAAACTGTTTTTT. It yields the protein CSASLALAKEKLFF.

CDR3 residues: CASSLGSRGRANVLTF. CDR3 nucleotide sequence: TGTGCCAGCAGCTTAGGTAGCCGGGGTAGGGCCAACGTCCTGACTTTC. The rearrangement uses TRBV7-2 and TRBJ2-6, with TRBD2 as a possible D gene (5 bases). This CDR3 has 16 amino acids. V was cut by 1 base and J by 5 bases, with 12 bases left in between. CDR1 SGHTA and CDR2 FQGNSA come from the germline V gene.

The chain links TRBV6-5 to TRBJ2-3; 10 nucleotides agree with TRBD2. The germline CDR1 and CDR2 sequences are MNHEY and SVGAGI. V gave up 5 bases and J gave up 7 bases; unmatched junction bases: 6. The CDR3 consists of 14 residues. The CDR3 is CASSKTGLANTQYF. CDR3 in DNA: TGTGCCAGCAGTAAAACGGGACTAGCGAATACGCAGTATTTT.

This clonotype was detected a few times. This chain links TRBV5-1 with TRBJ2-1; a possible D gene is TRBD2 (6 bases). V lost 1 base and J lost 2, with 13 bases in between. The CDR3 has 16 residues. Germline values: CDR1 SGHRS, CDR2 YFSETQ. The CDR3 spells CASSLLAGNAYNEQFF. CDR3 nucleotide sequence: TGCGCCAGCAGCTTGTTGGCGGGGAACGCCTACAATGAGCAGTTCTTC. The full variable domain, in which reference TRBV5-1 and TRBJ2-1 provide the parts outside the CDR3, is KAGVTQTPRYLIKTRGQQVTLSCSPISGHRSVSWYQQTPGQGLQFLFEYFSETQRNKGNFPGRFSGRQFSNSRSEMNVSTLELGDSALYLCASSLLAGNAYNEQFFGPGTRLTVL.

This chain joins TRBV9 and TRBJ1-4; D uncertain. Trimming left V 4 bases short and J 0 bases short, with 10 bases between. The CDR3 is 15 residues long. Germline V gene data show CDR1 as SGDLS and CDR2 as YYNGEE. Written as DNA, the CDR3 is TGTGCCAGCAGCATCGGTAGGGCAACTAATGAAAAACTGTTTTTT. Its protein product is CASSIGRATNEKLFF.

This clonotype was detected a few times. J is TRBJ2-5 and V is TRBV9; D gene unclear. CDR1 and CDR2 from the germline V gene are SGDLS and YYNGEE. Between the trimmed V and J ends, which lost 5 bases and 5 bases, there was a span of 19 bases. The CDR3 spans 15 residues. Here the CDR3 DNA reads TGTGCCAGCAGTATAGGGCGGACCTTCGGGGAGACCCAGTACTTC. Translating gives CASSIGRTFGETQYF.

The genes are TRBV7-2 and TRBJ1-5; D gene unclear. Trimming removed 3 bases from V and 7 bases from J, with 7 bases in between. The CDR3 covers 12 residues. Germline CDR1 and CDR2: SGHTA and FQGNSA. CDR3 nucleotides: TGTGCCAGCAGCTTTCTAGAGCAGCCCCAGCATTTT. This gives the protein CASSFLEQPQHF.

Comment on this clonotype: A junction end diverges from the germline sequence, so it may reflect a read error. The chain uses TRBV10-3 and TRBJ1-4; unclear D gene. Germline V lookup: CDR1 ENHRY, CDR2 SYGVKD. This CDR3 is built from 16 residues. CDR3 sequence (DNA): TGTGCCGTCAGTGAGTCGTTGATGGAAGGAGATGAAAAACTGTTTTTT. Amino acids: CAVSESLMEGDEKLFF.

J is TRBJ2-3 and V is TRBV9; D might be TRBD2 (7 bases). Per germline, CDR1 SGDLS and CDR2 YYNGEE. CDR3 length: 15 amino acids. Trimming pared 0 bases from V and 4 bases from J, leaving 12 bases between. The CDR3, as DNA: TGTGCCAGCAGCGTAGCGGGGGGCGCATCAGATACGCAGTATTTT. It codes for CASSVAGGASDTQYF. Using reference TRBV9 and TRBJ2-3 for the parts outside the CDR3, the full variable domain is DSGVTQTPKHLITATGQRVTLRCSPRSGDLSVYWYQQSLDQGLQFLIQYYNGEERAKGNILERFSAQQFPDLHSELNLSSLELGDSALYFCASSVAGGASDTQYFGPGTRLTVL.

The chain combines TRBV7-2 with TRBJ2-5, with D uncertain. CDR3 size: 14 residues. V shed 5 bases and J shed 3 bases, with 13 bases lying between them. Germline V lookup: CDR1 SGHTA, CDR2 FQGNSA. CDR3: CASSMTQIEETQYF. The CDR3 DNA reads TGTGCCAGCAGCATGACGCAGATCGAAGAGACCCAGTACTTC. Supplemented by reference TRBV7-2 and TRBJ2-5, the full variable domain reads GAGVSQSPSNKVTEKGKDVELRCDPISGHTALYWYRQSLGQGLEFLIYFQGNSAPDKSGLPSDRFSAERTGGSVSTLTIQRTQQEDSAVYLCASSMTQIEETQYFGPGTRLLVL.

Ten or more counts support this clonotype. A junction end diverges from the germline sequence, so it may reflect a read error. The V call is TRBV4-1, the J call TRBJ1-2, with D uncertain. The germline V gene has CDR1 MGHRA and CDR2 YSYEKL. The CDR3 runs to 12 residues. For the CDR3, the DNA is TGTGCCAGCAGCCAAGACAACTATGGCTACACCTTC. Its translation: CASSQDNYGYTF.

This clonotype was picked up a small number of times. The chain carries TRBV4-1 and TRBJ2-5; 10 bases fit TRBD2. CDR3 length: 13 residues. V lost 7 bases and J lost 4; bases outside the gene matches: 3. CDR1 is MGHRA, CDR2 YSYEKL, per germline. Here the CDR3 DNA reads TGCGCCAGCACCCGACTAGCGGGAGAGACCCAGTACTTC. Amino acid sequence: CASTRLAGETQYF.

This rearrangement joins TRBV20-1 to TRBJ2-2, with D maybe TRBD2 (6 bases). The germline V gene has CDR1 DFQATT and CDR2 SNEGSKA (reference sequence). The germline V and J ends were trimmed by 0 bases and 3 bases, with 11 bases remaining between them. The CDR3 has 15 amino acids. The CDR3 loop reads CSARDAGTYTGELFF. In DNA form, the CDR3 reads TGCAGTGCTAGAGATGCGGGGACTTACACCGGGGAGCTGTTTTTT.

This clonotype appeared a few times. For the CDR3, the DNA is TGTGCCAGCTCACCACCGACAGGGGGTGGCTACACCTTC. It codes for CASSPPTGGGYTF. The chain carries TRBV18 and TRBJ1-2, with TRBD1 identical over 9 bases. The V segment lost 0 bases and the J segment 7 bases; nucleotides outside the gene matches: 0. This CDR3 spans 13 amino acids. Per the germline V gene, CDR1 is KGHSH and CDR2 is LQKENI.

The table lists this clonotype with a few counts. The chain carries TRBV12-3 or TRBV12-4 and TRBJ2-2; perhaps TRBD2 as D (6 bases). Trimming took off 3 bases at V and 1 base at J, with 9 bases between the two ends. This CDR3 is built from 15 residues. CDR3: CASSFSGRNTGELFF. The CDR3 DNA reads TGTGCCAGCAGTTTCTCCGGGAGGAACACCGGGGAGCTGTTTTTT.

This clonotype was observed a few times. The V gene is TRBV12-3 or TRBV12-4, the J gene TRBJ1-5; D is possibly TRBD1 (5 bases). The CDR3 covers 16 residues. V dropped 3 bases and J dropped 3 bases, with 15 bases sitting between them. The CDR3 protein is CASSFGAGPPNQPQHF. CDR3 DNA: TGTGCCAGCAGTTTTGGGGCCGGGCCCCCCAATCAGCCCCAGCATTTT.

This clonotype came up a few times. The gene calls are TRBV15 and TRBJ1-1; D remains unclear. The CDR3 sequence is 11 residues long. With 1 base removed from V and 8 bases from J, the gap between germline ends came to 5 bases. In germline, CDR1 is LNHNV, CDR2 YYDKDF (reference sequence). CDR3 loop: CATSRAAEAFF. The CDR3 DNA reads as TGTGCCACCAGCAGAGCGGCGGAAGCTTTCTTT.

This clonotype was detected only a few times. J is TRBJ2-1 and V is TRBV6-1; TRBD2 matches 12 bases. CDR3 length: 15 amino acids. Germline V lookup: CDR1 MNHNS, CDR2 SASEGT. V lost 6 bases, J lost 0 bases, and 0 bases stayed unmatched. Written as DNA, the CDR3 is TGTGCCAGCAGGACTAGCGGGAGCTCCTACAATGAGCAGTTCTTC. It is translated as CASRTSGSSYNEQFF.